The 6 T cell receptor beta chains in this list originate from one sample, sequenced in a study of glioma-infiltrating T cells. Amplification of TCR alpha and beta CDR3 regions from RNA used iRepertoire nested multiplex PCR. TCRdb fed the multiplex PCR reads into MiXCR, producing one record per CDR3 protein. Counted here are 300,000 to 400,000 distinct CDR3 sequences, roughly two fifths occurring once; the ten biggest clones make up 12%. The sample taken for sequencing was glioma tissue, nonneoplastic brain tissue, or PBMCs (not recorded which). These TCRs come from a human donor with low-grade glioma or glioblastoma, undergoing nonglioma brain surgery, or in good health (not recorded which).

The rearrangement links TRBV6-4 to TRBJ2-3; TRBD2 aligns across 7 bases. Germline values: CDR1 MRHNA, CDR2 SNTAGT. CDR3 length: 16 amino acids. V shed 5 bases, J shed 1 base, and the junction held 9 bases outside the gene matches. This chain's CDR3 is CASSRTGGTGTDTQYF. CDR3 nucleotide sequence: TGTGCCAGCAGTCGGACGGGGGGTACAGGCACAGATACGCAGTATTTT.

The rearrangement joins TRBV3-1 to TRBJ1-4; D gene uncertain. Trimming removed 0 bases from V and 10 bases from J, with 15 bases in between. Germline V gene sequence: CDR1 LGHDT, CDR2 YNNKEL (reference sequence). The CDR3 has 15 amino acids. The CDR3 loop reads CASSQDRWTSGKLFF. The DNA for the CDR3 is TGTGCCAGCAGCCAAGATCGCTGGACGTCAGGAAAACTGTTTTTT.

The V and J genes are TRBV24-1 and TRBJ2-3, with TRBD2 matching over 10 bases. The junction had 6 bases not matched to a gene; V was cut back by 5 bases and J by 5 bases. Germline V lookup: CDR1 KGHDR, CDR2 SFDVKD. The CDR3 loop spans 15 amino acids. CDR3 DNA: TGTGCCACCAGTGTCGGGACTAGCGACGGAGATACGCAGTATTTT. It specifies CATSVGTSDGDTQYF.

The genes are TRBV10-3 and TRBJ2-7; D remains ambiguous. With 6 bases removed from V and 2 bases from J, the gap between germline ends came to 11 bases. The CDR3 loop spans 13 amino acids. The germline V gene encodes CDR1 ENHRY and CDR2 SYGVKD. The CDR3 is CAISRRLAYEQYF. Here the CDR3 DNA reads TGTGCCATCAGCCGACGGCTGGCCTACGAGCAGTACTTC.

This clonotype was seen a handful of times. The chain combines TRBV4-1 with TRBJ2-4; D ambiguous. The germline V gene encodes CDR1 MGHRA and CDR2 YSYEKL. The CDR3 extends over 13 amino acids. Trimming cost V 0 bases and J 10 bases, with 10 bases left between them. The CDR3 loop is CASSQDLGQIQYF. DNA of the CDR3: TGCGCCAGCAGCCAAGATTTAGGGCAGATTCAGTACTTC.

This clonotype was picked up many times. CDR3 sequence (DNA): TGCAGTGCTAGGCTGGGTAATATGAACACTGAAGCTTTCTTT. This translates into CSARLGNMNTEAFF. The chain employs TRBV20-1 and TRBJ1-1; D remains ambiguous. The CDR3 totals 14 residues. V was trimmed by 3 bases and J by 0 bases, leaving 11 bases between them. Germline V CDR1 and CDR2: DFQATT, SNEGSKA (reference sequence).